This T cell receptor (beta chain) was sequenced in a study of blood T cell repertoires in COVID-19. Study at large: Samples of COVID-19 (acute and convalescent) were obtained from the United States, Italy and Spain. Sample material is recorded as cDNA or gDNA derived from T cells, B-cell-depleted T cells, or PBMCs.

The CDR3 runs to 14 residues. V lost 2 bases, J lost 2 bases, and 10 bases lay in between. Germline CDR1 and CDR2: SGHKS and YYEKEE (reference sequence). Patients from Seattle were sampled longitudinally, starting during active infection. TCRdb's copy holds only in-frame clones and misses some; the assay was immunoSEQ multiplex PCR. The sample carries 150,000 to 180,000 clones, roughly four fifths recorded once. The sequenced material came from peripheral blood. The chain carries TRBV5-5 and TRBJ1-2; the D gene is possibly TRBD1 (5 bases). This TCR came from a woman aged 60 to 75 with COVID-19, enrolled during active disease. DNA of the CDR3: TGTGCCAGCAGCTTCCCGACAGAGAACTATGGCTACACCTTC. Encoded protein: CASSFPTENYGYTF.